The 16 T cell receptor beta chains reported below all come from one sample, sequenced in a study of blood T cell repertoires in COVID-19. Profiling relied on immunoSEQ multiplex PCR, and the TCRdb table lists in-frame clones only, not all of them. The data hold almost 200,000 clones, with 85% to 90% observed a single time. Input material: peripheral blood. These receptors all come from a woman between 65 and 79 years old with acute or convalescent COVID-19.

The gene calls are TRBV5-8 and TRBJ1-4, with 7 nucleotides matching TRBD1. J gave up 6 bases and V 6 bases, and 11 bases lay outside the gene matches. The germline CDR1 and CDR2 sequences are SGHTS and YDEGEE. The CDR3 is 15 amino acids. This CDR3 reads CASTMEGQSYEKLFF. For the CDR3, the DNA is TGTGCCAGCACCATGGAGGGACAGTCCTATGAAAAACTGTTTTTT.

The chain joins TRBV10-2 to TRBJ1-1; 8 bases align to TRBD1. V was clipped by 10 bases and J by 8 bases; unmatched bases: 3. This CDR3 is built from 10 residues. Germline-derived CDR1 and CDR2 are WSHSY and SAAADI. This CDR3 reads CATGDREAFF. The CDR3 bases are TGCGCCACAGGGGACAGGGAAGCTTTCTTT.

This clone has a handful of counts. The V call is TRBV5-1, the J call TRBJ2-1; 8 bases are a match to TRBD1. The germline CDR1 and CDR2 sequences are SGHRS and YFSETQ. This CDR3 comprises 13 residues. V shed 7 bases, J shed 5 bases, and the junction held 5 bases outside the gene matches. CDR3 region: CASRQGMNNEQFF. For the CDR3, the DNA is TGCGCCAGCCGACAGGGGATGAACAATGAGCAGTTCTTC.

Here the CDR3 reads CASSLVKTSGLDNEQFF. CDR3 DNA: TGCGCCAGCAGCTTGGTTAAGACTAGCGGGTTAGACAATGAGCAGTTCTTC. This chain links TRBV5-1 with TRBJ2-1; the match to TRBD2 covers 10 bases. V lost 0 bases to trimming and J lost 5 bases; unmatched junction nucleotides: 8. The germline CDR1 and CDR2 sequences are SGHRS and YFSETQ. The CDR3 runs to 17 residues.

The rearrangement links TRBV28 to TRBJ1-1; D is unclear. V was cut by 3 bases and J by 1 base, with 9 bases left in between. This CDR3 region has 14 residues. Germline CDR1 and CDR2: MDHEN and SYDVKM. CDR3 nucleotide sequence: TGTGCCAGCAGTTTCACCCGACAGAACACTGAAGCTTTCTTT. Its protein product is CASSFTRQNTEAFF.

V is TRBV19 and J is TRBJ2-3, with 7 nucleotides matching TRBD1. Germline lookup yields CDR1 LNHDA and CDR2 SQIVND (reference sequence). V shed 9 bases, J shed 0 bases, and the junction held 9 bases outside the gene matches. The CDR3 consists of 15 residues. The CDR3 loop is CASERRGYSTDTQYF. CDR3 DNA: TGTGCCAGCGAACGCAGGGGGTATAGCACAGATACGCAGTATTTT.

This clone was recorded once. The V and J genes are TRBV12-5 and TRBJ2-3, with 14 nucleotides matching TRBD2. J lost 1 base, V lost 5 bases, and 8 bases had no gene match. Germline V lookup: CDR1 LGHNT, CDR2 FRNRAP. The CDR3 covers 18 residues. The DNA of the CDR3 is TGTGCTAGTGGTGATGGACTAGCGGGAGGAGGTGGCACAGATACGCAGTATTTT. Translating gives CASGDGLAGGGGTDTQYF.

The genes are TRBV19 and TRBJ1-2, with 10 bases fitting TRBD1. This CDR3 has 13 residues. Germline CDR1 is LNHDA and CDR2 is SQIVND (reference sequence). V gave up 6 bases and J gave up 2 bases; unmatched junction bases: 0. This CDR3 is CASRTGGNYGYTF. The CDR3 bases are TGTGCCAGTAGGACAGGGGGCAACTATGGCTACACCTTC.

The rearrangement joins TRBV4-1 to TRBJ2-7; 7 bases agree with TRBD2. The junction had 1 base not matched to a gene; V was cut back by 3 bases and J by 2 bases. Germline CDR1 and CDR2: MGHRA and YSYEKL. The CDR3 consists of 13 residues. CDR3 region: CASSHGGAYEQYF. The CDR3, as DNA: TGCGCCAGCAGCCATGGGGGGGCCTACGAGCAGTACTTC.

This clone has more than one count but fewer than ten. The chain combines TRBV5-1 with TRBJ1-6, with D unresolved. V lost 3 bases and J 7 bases, leaving 17 bases between the germline ends. This CDR3 is built from 16 residues. Germline-derived CDR1 and CDR2 are SGHRS and YFSETQ. The CDR3 coding sequence is TGCGCCAGCAGCTCCGCCGGTGCTGATCGGAATTCACCCCTCCACTTT. This codes for CASSSAGADRNSPLHF.

The chain joins TRBV10-2 to TRBJ1-1; 8 nucleotides agree with TRBD1. Per the germline V gene, CDR1 is WSHSY and CDR2 is SAAADI. The CDR3 length is 14 residues. Trimming removed 7 bases from V and 9 bases from J; junction bases left unmatched: 13. CDR3 residues: CASKSGVTGDKAFF. In nucleotides, the CDR3 is TGCGCCAGCAAGAGTGGAGTGACAGGGGATAAAGCTTTCTTT.

This chain uses TRBV7-9 with TRBJ1-1, with 8 bases that match TRBD1. The CDR3 spans 15 residues. The junction had 6 bases not matched to a gene; V was cut back by 0 bases and J by 6 bases. Germline-derived CDR1 and CDR2 are SEHNR and FQNEAQ (reference sequence). The DNA for the CDR3 is TGTGCCAGCAGCTTAGCCAGGGGGCGTTTCTCTGAAGCTTTCTTT. Residues: CASSLARGRFSEAFF.

About this clone: One end of the junction varies from germline; a read error may be responsible. The chain is built from TRBV27 and TRBJ2-6; the D is unclear. The CDR3 has 17 residues. CDR1 and CDR2 from the germline V gene are MNHEY and SMNVEV (reference sequence). CDR3 in amino acids: CAGSLKTSASGANVLTF. DNA of the CDR3: TGTGCCGGCAGTCTAAAGACAAGTGCCTCTGGGGCCAACGTCCTGACTTTC.

The chain employs TRBV5-1 and TRBJ2-5; the match to TRBD1 covers 10 bases. This CDR3 comprises 15 residues. CDR1 is SGHRS, CDR2 YFSETQ, per germline. Trimming at V came to 6 bases and at J to 3 bases, leaving 8 bases not matched to a gene. DNA of the CDR3: TGCGCCAGCATCCCAACCGGGACAGGGGAAGAGACCCAGTACTTC. This codes for CASIPTGTGEETQYF. Using reference TRBV5-1 and TRBJ2-5 for the parts outside the CDR3, the full variable domain is KAGVTQTPRYLIKTRGQQVTLSCSPISGHRSVSWYQQTPGQGLQFLFEYFSETQRNKGNFPGRFSGRQFSNSRSEMNVSTLELGDSALYLCASIPTGTGEETQYFGPGTRLLVL.

This clone was observed once. The chain carries TRBV4-2 and TRBJ2-3, with D perhaps matching TRBD2 (5 bases). CDR3 length: 18 amino acids. Germline CDR1 and CDR2: LGHNA and YNFKEQ. Trimming removed 0 bases from V and 2 bases from J, with 18 bases in between. The CDR3 region is CASSQEVRRRTYTDTQYF. As DNA, the CDR3 is TGTGCCAGCAGCCAAGAGGTTCGGCGGAGGACTTACACAGATACGCAGTATTTT.

J is TRBJ1-5 and V is TRBV6-5; tentatively, D is TRBD1 (5 bases). The germline V and J ends were trimmed by 2 bases and 2 bases, with 10 bases remaining between them. The germline gives CDR1 MNHEY, CDR2 SVGAGI. The CDR3 covers 15 residues. CDR3 residues: CASSYGGIGNQPQHF. In nucleotides, the CDR3 is TGTGCCAGCAGTTACGGGGGGATTGGCAATCAGCCCCAGCATTTT.